The 21 T cell receptor beta chains listed next were all sequenced from one sample in a study of vaccination and CD4 T cells after COVID-19 (dated by TCRdb to between 2021 and 2022). The sample's time point label, in plain terms: late sampling 161 to 241 days after vaccination in three convalescent patients. Sample treatment or condition, as interpreted from the label and publication: approximately nine-day PBMC culture with coronavirus spike peptide pools or control peptides (ViraFEST assay). Their cognate antigens are unknown. The library was prepared using PCR. These reads were obtained on an Illumina iSeq 100. TCR sequencing of DNA from cultured CD4+ T cells used the Oncomine TCR Beta short-read assay at the Johns Hopkins FTIC core. The public reads were quality trimmed at Q25 with fastp and then assembled into clones with MiXCR by TCRdb, keeping productive beta chains. Entries that share a CDR3 protein sequence are merged under the most common genes and DNA. The sample yields approximately 17,000 distinct CDR3 sequences; roughly 50% were counted once. The top ten constitute about a fifth of the sample.

This sample comprised CD4+ T cells from blood, cultured in vitro, obtained about 7 months after SARS-CoV-2 vaccination. The receptors derive from a human donor who had recovered from COVID-19.

This clonotype has just a few counts. This chain joins TRBV6-1 and TRBJ1-2, with D perhaps TRBD1 (6 bases). CDR3 length equals 17 residues. V lost 2 bases and J 4 bases, leaving 20 bases between the germline ends. The germline gives CDR1 MNHNS, CDR2 SASEGT. Written as DNA, the CDR3 is TGTGCCAGCAGTGAACCGGGACACACCCCAGGAGGCTATGGCTACACCTTC. As protein: CASSEPGHTPGGYGYTF.

The CDR3 bases are TGCAGTGCTATCTTTATAGCGGGAGGGCCTATCAGCTACAATGAGCAGTTCTTC. This translates into CSAIFIAGGPISYNEQFF. The V gene is TRBV20-1, the J gene TRBJ2-1; 11 bases fit TRBD2. Germline assignment: CDR1 DFQATT and CDR2 SNEGSKA (reference sequence). Trimming at V came to 4 bases and at J to 3 bases, leaving 14 bases not matched to a gene. This CDR3 has 18 amino acids.

This clonotype was seen once. The rearrangement uses TRBV12-3 or TRBV12-4 and TRBJ2-2, with 7 nucleotides matching TRBD2. The CDR3 is made up of 12 amino acids. Trimming at V came to 10 bases and at J to 5 bases, leaving 4 bases not matched to a gene. The CDR3 spells CATGGRTGELFF. The CDR3 bases are TGTGCCACCGGGGGGAGAACCGGGGAGCTGTTTTTT.

This rearrangement joins TRBV5-8 to TRBJ2-3; D is undetermined. Trimming stripped 3 bases from V and 0 bases from J, with 5 bases between. The length of the CDR3 is 13 residues. The germline gives CDR1 SGHTS, CDR2 YDEGEE. The DNA for the CDR3 is TGTGCCAGCAGCTCACCTAGCACAGATACGCAGTATTTT. This encodes CASSSPSTDTQYF.

The chain has TRBV7-8 and TRBJ2-2; D perhaps matches TRBD1 (5 bases). Germline assignment: CDR1 SGHVS and CDR2 FQNEAQ. The V end was cut by 6 bases, the J end by 4 bases, with 15 bases between. This CDR3 has 15 residues. CDR3 residues: CASRPGWGLTGELFF. DNA of the CDR3: TGTGCCAGCAGGCCAGGGTGGGGCCTCACCGGGGAGCTGTTTTTT.

The chain is built from TRBV20-1 and TRBJ1-2; D is unclear. Germline V CDR1 and CDR2: DFQATT, SNEGSKA (reference sequence). With 3 bases removed from V and 4 bases from J, the gap between germline ends came to 15 bases. The CDR3 has 14 amino acids. In DNA form, the CDR3 reads TGCAGTGCTAGGGTCCGGGGATATTCCTATGGCTACACCTTC. It yields the protein CSARVRGYSYGYTF.

The genes are TRBV7-9 and TRBJ2-7; 13 nucleotides agree with TRBD2. Germline V gene sequence: CDR1 SEHNR, CDR2 FQNEAQ (reference sequence). The CDR3 is 19 amino acids. Trimming cost V 1 base and J 0 bases; bases outside gene matches: 9. CDR3 protein: CASSLERTSGGRSSYEQYF. CDR3 nucleotides: TGTGCCAGCAGCTTAGAGCGGACTAGCGGGGGCCGAAGCTCCTACGAGCAGTACTTC.

This clonotype was seen only a few times. The chain joins TRBV20-1 to TRBJ2-1; 9 nucleotides match TRBD2. Germline V gene data show CDR1 as DFQATT and CDR2 as SNEGSKA (reference sequence). J lost 0 bases, V lost 3 bases, and 9 bases had no gene match. This CDR3 comprises 17 residues. The CDR3 reads CSASGREGRGSYNEQFF. The CDR3 DNA reads as TGCAGTGCTAGCGGGCGGGAGGGGCGGGGCTCCTACAATGAGCAGTTCTTC.

The J gene is TRBJ1-1, the V gene TRBV5-5, with D tentatively TRBD1 (6 bases). CDR1 and CDR2 (germline): SGHKS, YYEKEE (reference sequence). The CDR3 is made up of 15 amino acids. Trimming pared 0 bases from V and 7 bases from J, leaving 16 bases between. CDR3 bases: TGTGCCAGCAGCTTGGCCGGAGGGGGTAGGGTTGAAGCTTTCTTT. Amino acid sequence: CASSLAGGGRVEAFF.

The gene calls are TRBV2 and TRBJ2-2, with TRBD1 identical over 7 bases. This CDR3 is built from 14 residues. The germline CDR1 and CDR2 sequences are SNHLY and FYNNEI. The V segment lost 8 bases and the J segment 4 bases; nucleotides outside the gene matches: 7. The chain's CDR3 is CASETGTATGELFF. DNA of the CDR3: TGTGCCAGCGAAACAGGGACAGCCACCGGGGAGCTGTTTTTT.

This chain connects TRBV19 to TRBJ2-3, with D possibly called TRBD1 or TRBD2 (6 bases each). Germline CDR1 is LNHDA and CDR2 is SQIVND (reference sequence). There are 15 residues in the CDR3. The ends were cut back, 5 bases at V and 4 bases at J, with 16 bases in the middle. The CDR3 is CASSLQGLRPDTQYF. Here the CDR3 DNA reads TGTGCCAGTAGTCTACAGGGACTTCGACCAGATACGCAGTATTTT.

The rearrangement joins TRBV20-1 to TRBJ2-4, with TRBD2 as a possible D gene (6 bases). The germline gives CDR1 DFQATT, CDR2 SNEGSKA (reference sequence). The CDR3 length is 15 residues. V lost 0 bases and J lost 9, with 18 bases in between. Here the CDR3 DNA reads TGCAGTGCTAGAGAGGGCGGGCGGATGGGGGGCATTCAGTACTTC. It codes for CSAREGGRMGGIQYF.

Here the CDR3 DNA reads TGTGCCAGCAGCCCCGATCTGGGGGGTTCCTACAATGAGCAGTTCTTC. It encodes CASSPDLGGSYNEQFF. This chain uses TRBV7-3 with TRBJ2-1, with a weak D call TRBD2 (6 bases). This CDR3 is built from 16 residues. V was trimmed by 5 bases and J by 1 base, leaving 15 bases between them. Germline CDR1 is SGHTA and CDR2 is FQGTGA.

Only one count was recorded for this clonotype. The chain links TRBV10-3 to TRBJ2-5, with 8 bases that match TRBD1. The CDR3 loop spans 14 amino acids. V lost 3 bases, J lost 1 base, and 1 base stayed unmatched. CDR1 and CDR2 (germline): ENHRY, SYGVKD. Written as DNA, the CDR3 is TGTGCCATCAGTGAAACAGGGGGCCAAGAGACCCAGTACTTC. Its translation: CAISETGGQETQYF.

The genes are TRBV12-3 or TRBV12-4 and TRBJ1-6, with a possible D match to TRBD1 (6 bases). There are 18 residues in the CDR3. Trimming removed 8 bases from V and 0 bases from J, with 20 bases in between. The CDR3 sequence is CASGKTQRGSSYNSPLHF. The CDR3 DNA sequence: TGTGCCAGCGGAAAGACCCAAAGGGGGAGCTCCTATAATTCACCCCTCCACTTT.

This clonotype is deemed medium-sized. The chain joins TRBV6-5 to TRBJ2-3; D is uncertain. Trimming pared 4 bases from V and 0 bases from J, leaving 2 bases between. The CDR3 has 12 amino acids. Germline V gene lookup returns CDR1 MNHEY and CDR2 SVGAGI. CDR3 sequence reads: CASSSSTDTQYF. The CDR3 DNA follows: TGTGCCAGCAGTTCTAGCACAGATACGCAGTATTTT.

This clonotype was seen a handful of times. The chain employs TRBV7-9 and TRBJ1-2, with TRBD1 as a possible D gene (5 bases). The V end was cut by 1 base, the J end by 4 bases, with 10 bases between. The CDR3 covers 14 residues. Looked up from germline, CDR1 is SEHNR and CDR2 is FQNEAQ (reference sequence). In DNA, the CDR3 is TGTGCCAGCAGCTTAGGGCCGGGGGGCTATGGCTACACCTTC. Its translation is CASSLGPGGYGYTF.

The rearrangement joins TRBV6-5 to TRBJ1-2; D ambiguous. Germline V gene lookup returns CDR1 MNHEY and CDR2 SVGAGI. V was shortened by 0 bases and J by 7 bases, with 9 bases between the two germline ends. This CDR3 comprises 13 residues. CDR3 sequence: CASSYSDGSGYTF. The DNA of the CDR3 is TGTGCCAGCAGTTACTCTGATGGCTCTGGCTACACCTTC.

This clonotype was seen only a few times. V is TRBV20-1 and J is TRBJ1-6, with D uncertain. Germline assignment: CDR1 DFQATT and CDR2 SNEGSKA (reference sequence). Trimming shortened V by 0 bases and J by 10 bases, and 7 bases separated the two germline ends. The CDR3 is made up of 12 amino acids. The CDR3 nucleotides are TGCAGTGCTAGAGACTCAGGCTCACCCCTCCACTTT. Its translation: CSARDSGSPLHF.

The chain recombines TRBV6-5 with TRBJ1-1; D might be TRBD1 (5 bases). V lost 0 bases to trimming and J lost 1 base, with 6 bases between them. The CDR3 length is 14 residues. The germline V gene has CDR1 MNHEY and CDR2 SVGAGI. The DNA for the CDR3 is TGTGCCAGCAGTTACTCGGGGGGGAACACTGAAGCTTTCTTT. Translating gives CASSYSGGNTEAFF.

In its sample, this clonotype was seen a few times. The rearrangement uses TRBV20-1 and TRBJ1-2, with no clear D. Trimming pared 4 bases from V and 2 bases from J, leaving 5 bases between. The germline CDR1 and CDR2 sequences are DFQATT and SNEGSKA (reference sequence). CDR3 size: 11 residues. The CDR3 is CSAKGNYGYTF. The CDR3 DNA follows: TGCAGTGCTAAAGGGAACTATGGCTACACCTTC.